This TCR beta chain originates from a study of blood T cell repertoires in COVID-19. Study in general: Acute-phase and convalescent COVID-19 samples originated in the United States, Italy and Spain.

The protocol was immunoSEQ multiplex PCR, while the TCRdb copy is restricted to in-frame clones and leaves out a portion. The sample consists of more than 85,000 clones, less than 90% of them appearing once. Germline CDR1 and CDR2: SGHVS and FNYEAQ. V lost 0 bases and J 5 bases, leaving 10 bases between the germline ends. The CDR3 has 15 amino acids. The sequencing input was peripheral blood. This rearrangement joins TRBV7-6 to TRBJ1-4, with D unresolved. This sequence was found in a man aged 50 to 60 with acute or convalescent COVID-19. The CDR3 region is CASSLASRLNEKLFF. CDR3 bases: TGTGCCAGCAGCTTAGCTTCCCGTTTAAATGAAAAACTGTTTTTT.